The sequence of this T cell receptor beta chain was determined in a study of T cells in Graves' hyperthyroidism and ophthalmopathy. Amplified TCR beta CDR3 regions came from RNA transcripts. The HTBI set primed first-round TCR CDR3 RT-PCR. Via MiXCR, TCRdb re-called the multiplex PCR reads, giving one row per CDR3 protein. The top ten clones hold roughly 6.2% of a sample with 550,000 to 650,000 distinct CDR3 sequences, over 11% of them seen once. V lost 4 bases, J lost 4 bases, and 13 bases lay in between. The CDR3 is 14 residues long. The chain combines TRBV12-3 or TRBV12-4 with TRBJ2-5; D uncertain. Sample: blood. The clonotype originates from a woman aged 25 to 45 with Graves' hyperthyroidism that later progressed to Graves' ophthalmopathy. Written as DNA, the CDR3 is TGTGCCAGCAGTTCGCCAACCGGCGGAGAGACCCAGTACTTC. Amino acid sequence: CASSSPTGGETQYF.